A single sample is the source of the 13 T cell receptor beta chains below, sequenced in a study of blood T cells in healthy people across ages. A second 7 to 11 cycle PCR used barcoded and J-beta primers. TCRdb re-derived calls from the 5' RACE reads in MiXCR, one entry per CDR3 protein. Of approximately 670,000 distinct CDR3 sequences listed, 40% to 50% are singletons. The sequenced sample was blood. Source of these receptors: an elderly man in good health.

This clonotype occurred a few times. The V gene is TRBV2, the J gene TRBJ2-3; D remains unclear. Germline V gene data show CDR1 as SNHLY and CDR2 as FYNNEI. V lost 1 base and J lost 7, with 12 bases in between. The CDR3 runs to 14 residues. In nucleotides, the CDR3 is TGTGCCAGCAGTGAAGGGACGGCCACGAATACGCAGTATTTT. The encoded protein is CASSEGTATNTQYF.

There are a few counts of this clonotype. A much larger clonotype is one base distant, so this may be a read error. J is TRBJ2-5 and V is TRBV4-3; TRBD2 matches at 9 bases. This CDR3 has 15 amino acids. Germline V CDR1 and CDR2: LGHNA, YSLEER. The V and J ends lost 1 base and 11 bases, in that order; junction bases with no gene match: 11. In DNA, the CDR3 is TGCGCCAGCAGCCAAGGGGGGACTAGCTTGGATGAGCAGTACTTC. Its translation: CASSQGGTSLDEQYF.

The V and J genes are TRBV6-2 or TRBV6-3 and TRBJ2-6; 7 nucleotides align to TRBD1. The CDR3 has 17 residues. The V gene's germline CDR1 is MNHEY and CDR2 SVGEGT. J was trimmed by 1 base and V by 5 bases; bases with no gene match: 8. The CDR3 spells CASSAGTVTSGANVLTF. The CDR3 nucleotides read TGTGCCAGCAGTGCCGGGACAGTAACGTCTGGGGCCAACGTCCTGACTTTC.

This clonotype appeared a few times. The rearrangement links TRBV9 to TRBJ2-7; TRBD1 might be the D (5 bases). The CDR3 has 16 amino acids. Per germline, CDR1 SGDLS and CDR2 YYNGEE. The V end was cut by 0 bases, the J end by 3 bases, with 16 bases between. For the CDR3, the DNA is TGTGCCAGCAGCGTAGTTTTAAAGGGGTTTGGCTACGAGCAGTACTTC. Protein sequence: CASSVVLKGFGYEQYF.

Note on this clonotype: The junction differs from germline at one of its ends, possibly a read error. The V gene is TRBV4-2, the J gene TRBJ2-1, with TRBD2 identical over 10 bases. The J call is uncertain, as TRBJ2-7 better fits the DNA end. Per germline, CDR1 LGHNA and CDR2 YNFKEQ. The CDR3 contains 16 residues. The DNA for the CDR3 is TGTGACAGCAGCCAAGTAAGCGGGGGGGAGTACAATGAGCAGTACTTC. Protein product: CDSSQVSGGEYNEQYF.

The V call is TRBV4-2, the J call TRBJ2-5; D possibly corresponds to TRBD2 (6 bases). Trimming stripped 0 bases from V and 9 bases from J, with 11 bases between. The CDR3 consists of 13 residues. CDR1 and CDR2 from the germline V gene are LGHNA and YNFKEQ. In DNA form, the CDR3 reads TGTGCCAGCAGCCAAGAAGCCGGGAGAGCCCAGTACTTC. It encodes CASSQEAGRAQYF.

This chain joins TRBV27 and TRBJ2-7, with D possibly being TRBD2 (5 bases). Germline values: CDR1 MNHEY, CDR2 SMNVEV (reference sequence). This CDR3 is built from 13 residues. Trimming cost V 4 bases and J 3 bases, with 10 bases left between them. CDR3 DNA sequence: TGTGCCAGCAGTTATCGGACTTACTACGAGCAGTACTTC. Protein: CASSYRTYYEQYF.

The rearrangement uses TRBV2 and TRBJ2-1; 8 positions agree with TRBD1. The CDR3 has 13 residues. J lost 8 bases, V lost 6 bases, and 6 bases had no gene match. Germline lookup yields CDR1 SNHLY and CDR2 FYNNEI. The DNA of the CDR3 is TGTGCCAGCAGATCAGACAGGGGCGATGAGCAGTTCTTC. Its translation is CASRSDRGDEQFF.

This clonotype was detected a few times. The chain employs TRBV4-2 and TRBJ1-2, with D perhaps TRBD1 (5 bases). V lost 3 bases and J 8 bases, leaving 22 bases between the germline ends. CDR3 length equals 16 residues. Germline-derived CDR1 and CDR2 are LGHNA and YNFKEQ. The CDR3, as DNA: TGTGCCAGCAGCCAGGCAAACTCCGGGACGCCGCCCGGCTACACCTTC. Translating it yields CASSQANSGTPPGYTF.

A note on this clonotype: This may come from a read error, since a much larger clone is one base off. J is TRBJ2-7 and V is TRBV6-2 or TRBV6-3, with 12 bases aligning to TRBD1. This CDR3 has 17 residues. CDR1 MNHEY and CDR2 SVGEGT come from the germline V gene. Trimming at V came to 10 bases and at J to 9 bases, leaving 22 bases not matched to a gene. The CDR3 DNA sequence: TGTGCCAACGAGTACAGGGAACCGGGACAGGGGGCGAGTGTGCAGTACTTC. Protein sequence: CANEYREPGQGASVQYF.

This clonotype appeared a few times. The V gene is TRBV28, the J gene TRBJ2-7; D remains unclear. The CDR3 sequence is 14 residues long. V was clipped by 5 bases and J by 1 base, with 12 bases between them. The V gene's germline CDR1 is MDHEN and CDR2 SYDVKM. CDR3 DNA: TGTGCCAGCAGTCCGGAAAGGACGTCCTACGAGCAGTACTTC. Translating it yields CASSPERTSYEQYF.

This chain links TRBV28 with TRBJ2-7; D unresolved. The V end was cut by 10 bases, the J end by 4 bases, with 17 bases between. The CDR3 length is 13 residues. Per the germline V gene, CDR1 is MDHEN and CDR2 is SYDVKM. CDR3 loop: CATGTGRNYEQYF. The CDR3 DNA reads as TGTGCCACCGGAACTGGCAGGAATTACGAGCAGTACTTC. Based on the CDR3 plus reference TRBV28 and TRBJ2-7, the full variable domain is DVKVTQSSRYLVKRTGEKVFLECVQDMDHENMFWYRQDPGLGLRLIYFSYDVKMKEKGDIPEGYSVSREKKERFSLILESASTNQTSMYLCATGTGRNYEQYFGPGTRLTVT.

This clonotype was found a few times. The V and J genes are TRBV6-2 or TRBV6-3 and TRBJ2-2, with a possible D match to TRBD1 (6 bases). The germline gives CDR1 MNHEY, CDR2 SVGEGT. CDR3 length: 15 residues. Trimming left V 5 bases short and J 2 bases short, with 12 bases between. This CDR3 reads CASSIHRANTGELFF. DNA of the CDR3: TGTGCCAGCAGTATACACAGGGCCAACACCGGGGAGCTGTTTTTT.